This T cell receptor (beta chain) derives from a study of Ad26.COV2.S vaccination and SARS-CoV-2 variants. Study overall: Donor was in the COV1001 Ad26.COV2.S trial arm. Doses of Ad26.COV2.S were injected into muscle once or twice, 56 days apart.

This clone was seen more than once but under ten times. Germline values: CDR1 LGHNA, CDR2 YSLEER. The CDR3 has 14 amino acids. V dropped 1 base and J dropped 4 bases, with 10 bases sitting between them. Assay: immunoSEQ multiplex PCR; the TCRdb copy retains only in-frame clones and omits some. Here the sample spans around 310,000 clones, 85% to 90% being singletons. Noted treatment: about 20 received Ad26.COV2.S at low or high dose, single or two shots; several received placebo; per-sample allocation not given. It was on day 63 after the first vaccine or placebo injection that samples were taken. The sample in question was peripheral blood, obtained in a trial of Ad26.COV2.S vaccine versus placebo. This receptor was identified in a person aged 18-60 years who received the Ad26.COV2.S COVID-19 vaccine or a placebo. This chain uses TRBV4-3 with TRBJ1-2, with D hard to call. CDR3 DNA: TGCGCCAGCAGCCAAGGCGCGGGCCCCTATGGCTACACCTTC. Its translation is CASSQGAGPYGYTF.